These 29 T cell receptor beta chains were all obtained from the same sample, sequenced in a study of T cell responses to AZD1222 COVID-19 vaccine. The method was immunoSEQ multiplex PCR; TCRdb's version includes in-frame clones alone and lacks a portion of them. The data contain about 150,000 clones, around 88% of them singletons. The input for sequencing was peripheral blood, taken on day 0 of MenACWY control vaccination. The source of these receptors is an adult in good health.

V is TRBV27 and J is TRBJ1-2; no clear D. Germline-derived CDR1 and CDR2 are MNHEY and SMNVEV (reference sequence). The V and J ends lost 8 bases and 1 base respectively, with 17 bases between them. The CDR3 is made up of 15 amino acids. The chain's CDR3 is CASAPGRNLNYGYTF. The CDR3 nucleotides read TGTGCCAGCGCGCCAGGCAGAAACCTTAACTATGGCTACACCTTC.

The gene calls are TRBV18 and TRBJ1-1; maybe TRBD1 (5 bases). This CDR3 is built from 13 residues. CDR1 is KGHSH, CDR2 LQKENI, per germline. V dropped 3 bases and J dropped 4 bases, with 9 bases sitting between them. CDR3 loop: CASSPGHLTEAFF. The CDR3 coding sequence is TGTGCCAGCTCACCTGGACACCTCACTGAAGCTTTCTTT.

The chain uses TRBV11-3 and TRBJ1-2; the match to TRBD1 covers 12 bases. The CDR3 runs to 15 residues. The ends lost 4 bases at V and 7 bases at J; junction bases unmatched: 7. In germline, CDR1 is SGHNT, CDR2 YENEEA. The CDR3 nucleotides read TGTGCCAGCAGCTCAGCGGGGACAGGGGGCTTTGGCTACACCTTC. Residues: CASSSAGTGGFGYTF.

The gene calls are TRBV27 and TRBJ2-1, with 7 nucleotides matching TRBD1. Germline loops: CDR1 MNHEY, CDR2 SMNVEV (reference sequence). J gave up 1 base and V 7 bases, and 7 bases lay outside the gene matches. This CDR3 comprises 15 residues. CDR3 protein: CASTSDRASYNEQFF. The CDR3 bases are TGTGCCAGCACCTCAGACAGGGCGTCCTACAATGAGCAGTTCTTC.

The V gene is TRBV9, the J gene TRBJ1-1, with D unresolved. The CDR3 loop spans 19 amino acids. V lost 4 bases and J 0 bases, leaving 25 bases between the germline ends. In germline, CDR1 is SGDLS, CDR2 YYNGEE. The CDR3 DNA reads as TGTGCCAGCAGCCCTAGTCAGGTGGACTACCGGAGCATGAACACTGAAGCTTTCTTT. This encodes CASSPSQVDYRSMNTEAFF.

This chain uses TRBV5-1 with TRBJ1-1; tentatively, D is TRBD1 (6 bases). Germline loops: CDR1 SGHRS, CDR2 YFSETQ. The CDR3 covers 13 residues. Trimming took off 3 bases at V and 6 bases at J, with 12 bases between the two ends. The CDR3: CASSYTGSAEAFF. The CDR3, as DNA: TGCGCCAGCAGCTACACAGGGTCGGCTGAAGCTTTCTTT.

The J gene is TRBJ2-1, the V gene TRBV30; D unclear. CDR3 length: 14 residues. Germline CDR1 reads GTSNPN; CDR2 reads SVGIG (reference sequence). Trimming removed 2 bases at V and 4 bases at J, with 12 bases between. The chain's CDR3 is CAWSSQLIYNEQFF. The CDR3 region has the DNA TGTGCCTGGAGTTCACAGCTAATATACAATGAGCAGTTCTTC.

The chain combines TRBV30 with TRBJ1-4; possibly TRBD1 for D (6 bases). The CDR3 length is 14 residues. V was cut by 0 bases and J by 5 bases, with 10 bases left in between. Per the germline V gene, CDR1 is GTSNPN and CDR2 is SVGIG (reference sequence). The CDR3 loop reads CAWSVDRINEKLFF. CDR3 coding DNA: TGTGCCTGGAGTGTGGACAGAATAAATGAAAAACTGTTTTTT.

The chain employs TRBV7-2 and TRBJ1-1, with D hard to call. V was clipped by 0 bases and J by 0 bases, with 11 bases between them. CDR3 length equals 16 residues. Germline CDR1 is SGHTA and CDR2 is FQGNSA. CDR3 DNA sequence: TGTGCCAGCAGCTTAGCGGGAGGGTTCCTGAACACTGAAGCTTTCTTT. Translation: CASSLAGGFLNTEAFF.

The V gene is TRBV7-8, the J gene TRBJ1-5, with 7 nucleotides matching TRBD1. The CDR3 contains 17 residues. V lost 4 bases and J lost 0; bases outside the gene matches: 9. From germline, CDR1 is SGHVS and CDR2 FQNEAQ. CDR3 nucleotide sequence: TGTGCCAGCAGCTCCTCCCGGGACAGCTATAGCAATCAGCCCCAGCATTTT. Its protein product is CASSSSRDSYSNQPQHF.

The J gene is TRBJ2-1, the V gene TRBV11-2, with 7 bases identical to TRBD1. Germline V gene data show CDR1 as SGHAT and CDR2 as FQNNGV. Trimming removed 2 bases from V and 3 bases from J; junction bases left unmatched: 10. CDR3 length: 17 residues. The DNA for the CDR3 is TGTGCCAGCAGCTTACGAACAGGGGATCCCCTCTACAATGAGCAGTTCTTC. This encodes CASSLRTGDPLYNEQFF.

Only a few counts were recorded for this clone. The chain recombines TRBV10-2 with TRBJ2-1, with a tentative D call TRBD1 (5 bases). The CDR3 totals 15 residues. The V gene lost 2 bases and the J gene lost 1 base, with 9 bases spanning the gap. Germline CDR1 and CDR2: WSHSY and SAAADI. The CDR3 DNA reads TGCGCCAGCAGTGAGCAGGGAAGGTCCTACAATGAGCAGTTCTTC. This codes for CASSEQGRSYNEQFF.

This CDR3 reads CASSVQGSTGELFF. The CDR3 DNA sequence: TGTGCCAGCAGTGTCCAGGGGTCCACCGGGGAGCTGTTTTTT. This chain uses TRBV6-4 with TRBJ2-2; D might be TRBD1 (6 bases). The V gene's germline CDR1 is MRHNA and CDR2 SNTAGT. Trimming removed 4 bases at V and 4 bases at J, with 10 bases between. The CDR3 totals 14 residues.

As for this clone: The same CDR3 arises from other DNA sequences in this sample as well. The V and J genes are TRBV4-1 and TRBJ1-5; tentative D call: TRBD1 (5 bases). The CDR3 totals 13 residues. The V gene's germline CDR1 is MGHRA and CDR2 YSYEKL. The V and J ends lost 3 bases and 5 bases respectively, with 8 bases between them. The CDR3 here is CASSQLGDQPQHF. The CDR3 nucleotides read TGCGCCAGCAGCCAGCTGGGGGATCAGCCCCAGCATTTT.

This chain uses TRBV9 with TRBJ2-6; 8 bases match TRBD1. The ends lost 0 bases at V and 2 bases at J; junction bases unmatched: 7. The length of the CDR3 is 18 residues. The V gene's germline CDR1 is SGDLS and CDR2 YYNGEE. CDR3 DNA: TGTGCCAGCAGCGTAGGCCCCTTGACAGGGGCTGGGGCCAACGTCCTGACTTTC. Protein: CASSVGPLTGAGANVLTF.

This chain connects TRBV12-2 to TRBJ1-1. TRBV12-2 is a pseudogene segment. CDR3 length equals 14 residues. The CDR3 nucleotides read TGTGCGAGGCGGGGCAGGGGAGAGGGCACTGAAGCTTTCTTT. This encodes CARRGRGEGTEAFF.

The J gene is TRBJ2-3, the V gene TRBV9, with 8 bases that match TRBD2. The V segment lost 0 bases and the J segment 8 bases; nucleotides outside the gene matches: 5. CDR1 is SGDLS and CDR2 is YYNGEE in the germline V gene. The CDR3 consists of 14 residues. The CDR3 sequence is CASSVELADRTQYF. In nucleotides, the CDR3 is TGTGCCAGCAGCGTAGAACTAGCGGACCGTACGCAGTATTTT.

The V call is TRBV5-1, the J call TRBJ2-7; no clear D gene. The ends were cut back, 8 bases at V and 7 bases at J, with 22 bases in the middle. CDR3 size: 14 residues. Germline V gene sequence: CDR1 SGHRS, CDR2 YFSETQ. Here the CDR3 reads CASQDGLEGWEQYF. The CDR3 coding sequence is TGCGCCAGTCAAGACGGCCTCGAAGGATGGGAGCAGTACTTC.

The genes are TRBV5-1 and TRBJ1-1; D unresolved. The germline V and J ends were trimmed by 0 bases and 4 bases, with 16 bases remaining between them. Germline V gene sequence: CDR1 SGHRS, CDR2 YFSETQ. The CDR3 contains 16 residues. The CDR3 DNA reads TGCGCCAGCAGCTTGGGAGGACTCACTTCGGGCACTGAAGCTTTCTTT. This encodes CASSLGGLTSGTEAFF. Based on the CDR3 plus reference TRBV5-1 and TRBJ1-1, the full variable domain is KAGVTQTPRYLIKTRGQQVTLSCSPISGHRSVSWYQQTPGQGLQFLFEYFSETQRNKGNFPGRFSGRQFSNSRSEMNVSTLELGDSALYLCASSLGGLTSGTEAFFGQGTRLTVV.

The V call is TRBV18, the J call TRBJ1-5; no clear D gene. The CDR3 is made up of 13 amino acids. V was clipped by 3 bases and J by 5 bases, with 8 bases between them. Germline loops: CDR1 KGHSH, CDR2 LQKENI. Written as DNA, the CDR3 is TGTGCCAGCTCACCCACGGAGGATCAGCCCCAGCATTTT. It translates to CASSPTEDQPQHF. Full variable domain (missing parts from reference TRBV18 and TRBJ1-5): NAGVMQNPRHLVRRRGQEARLRCSPMKGHSHVYWYRQLPEEGLKFMVYLQKENIIDESGMPKERFSAEFPKEGPSILRIQQVVRGDSAAYFCASSPTEDQPQHFGDGTRLSIL.

CDR3 DNA sequence: TGTGCCAGCTCACTTTCAACTAATGAAAAACTGTTTTTT. It specifies CASSLSTNEKLFF. The rearrangement links TRBV9 to TRBJ1-4; D gene uncertain. CDR1 and CDR2 from the germline V gene are SGDLS and YYNGEE. The CDR3 totals 13 residues. V was trimmed by 7 bases and J by 0 bases, leaving 7 bases between them.

V is TRBV5-4 and J is TRBJ1-6, with D possibly TRBD1 on 5 matching bases. Deletions cut 3 bases from V and 9 bases from J, with 19 bases between. The CDR3 is 16 residues long. Germline V gene lookup returns CDR1 SGHNT and CDR2 YYREEE (reference sequence). The CDR3 is CASSSLLGQGVSPLHF. CDR3 DNA: TGTGCCAGCAGCTCATTATTGGGCCAGGGTGTTTCACCCCTCCACTTT.

The chain combines TRBV7-2 with TRBJ2-7; a weak D match, TRBD1 (6 bases). Germline assignment: CDR1 SGHTA and CDR2 FQGNSA. The length of the CDR3 is 11 residues. The V end was cut by 5 bases, the J end by 9 bases, with 11 bases between. CDR3 nucleotides: TGTGCCAGCAGCACAGGGACCGTGCAGTACTTC. It encodes CASSTGTVQYF.

The chain combines TRBV3-1 (or the pseudogene TRBV3-2) with TRBJ1-1; 9 bases map to TRBD1. This CDR3 has 16 residues. V trimming: 2 bases; J trimming: 5 bases; junction bases outside the gene matches: 9. CDR1 is LGHDT and CDR2 is YNNKEL in the germline V gene (reference sequence). The DNA of the CDR3 is TGTGCCAGCAGCCAATTCGCCGGGACAGGGAAGACTGAAGCTTTCTTT. Amino acid sequence: CASSQFAGTGKTEAFF.

This clone was observed once. V and J are TRBV7-9 and TRBJ1-2; D gene uncertain. CDR3 length: 15 amino acids. Trimming removed 5 bases at V and 5 bases at J, with 18 bases between. The germline gives CDR1 SEHNR, CDR2 FQNEAQ (reference sequence). The CDR3 loop is CASSPARESRYGYTF. CDR3 bases: TGTGCCAGCAGCCCCGCGAGGGAGTCACGATATGGCTACACCTTC.

In DNA form, the CDR3 reads TGCGCCAGCAGCCAAGAAGAGGTCGGGGAGCAGTACTTC. The encoded protein is CASSQEEVGEQYF. This chain uses TRBV4-3 with TRBJ2-7; D uncertain. Germline CDR1 is LGHNA and CDR2 is YSLEER. The CDR3 runs 13 residues. The V end was cut by 0 bases, the J end by 7 bases, with 10 bases between.

The chain joins TRBV27 to TRBJ2-1; unclear D gene. The V and J ends lost 7 bases and 7 bases respectively, with 17 bases between them. Germline CDR1 MNHEY, CDR2 SMNVEV (reference sequence). This CDR3 is built from 14 residues. The CDR3 bases are TGTGCCAGCACCCCACTCAACAGTAGAAATGAGCAGTTCTTC. Amino acid sequence: CASTPLNSRNEQFF.

The V call is TRBV15, the J call TRBJ1-1; TRBD1 is a possible D gene (6 bases). Looked up from germline, CDR1 is LNHNV and CDR2 is YYDKDF (reference sequence). V was cut by 1 base and J by 6 bases, with 15 bases left in between. This CDR3 spans 15 amino acids. The CDR3 here is CATSRAYREVSEAFF. CDR3 in DNA: TGTGCCACCAGCAGAGCTTACAGGGAGGTCTCTGAAGCTTTCTTT.

The chain links TRBV25-1 to TRBJ1-6, with 9 bases that match TRBD1. Trimming took 2 bases from V and 6 from J; bases not matched to a gene: 2. Germline V gene data show CDR1 as MGHDK and CDR2 as SYGVNS. This CDR3 is built from 15 residues. The CDR3 protein is CASSEVDRGNSPLHF. CDR3 DNA sequence: TGTGCCAGCAGTGAAGTGGACAGGGGTAATTCACCCCTCCACTTT.